These T cell receptor beta chains were read from a single sample in a study of blood T cell repertoires in COVID-19. TCRdb keeps only in-frame clones here, not all; method: immunoSEQ multiplex PCR. This sample has around 54,000 clones, with around 81% found just once. The specimen sequenced was peripheral blood. The receptors were gathered from a woman aged 60-70 years with acute or convalescent COVID-19. Each CDR3 is given with its conserved first and last residue. The D gene is left open where the match is weak. The size field is filled for only some rows; it gives once, few, many or a size class.

TRBJ2-7 . . TRBV6-1 TGTGCCAGCAGTGAAGAGTTTAGAGGGTACGAGCAGTACTTC CASSEEFRGYEQYF
TRBJ1-3 . few TRBV27 TGTGCCAGCAGTTTATCCCGAGGGACTGGAAACACCATATATTTT CASSLSRGTGNTIYF
TRBJ1-2 TRBD1 . TRBV24-1 TGTGCCACCAGTGATACCCAGGGGGACTATGGCTACACCTTC CATSDTQGDYGYTF
TRBJ1-1 . few TRBV4-1 TGCGCCAGCAGCCAAGATACCATAGCTGGGAGGAACACTGAAGCTTTCTTT CASSQDTIAGRNTEAFF
TRBJ1-4 . once TRBV30 TGTGCCTGGAGTGTACAGGGCCTTGGTGAAAAACTGTTTTTT CAWSVQGLGEKLFF
TRBJ2-5 TRBD1 . TRBV9 TGTGCCAGCAGCGTAGCGTCGGGGACAGCAGTCCAAGAGACCCAGTACTTC CASSVASGTAVQETQYF
TRBJ2-2 TRBD1 . TRBV5-1 TGCGCCAGCAGCTGGGCCGGACAGGGTGCGCCCGGGGAGCTGTTTTTT CASSWAGQGAPGELFF
TRBJ1-3 . . TRBV28 TGTGCCAGCAGTTCCGGGGGGCGATTTGGAAACACCATATATTTT CASSSGGRFGNTIYF
TRBJ2-5 TRBD2 once TRBV6-5 TGTGCCAGCAGCCGGGACTACGGGGAGACCCAGTACTTC CASSRDYGETQYF
TRBJ2-7 TRBD2 . TRBV5-1 TGCGCCAGCAGCTTGGGGACTAGCGATTCCTACGAGCAGTACTTC CASSLGTSDSYEQYF
TRBJ1-1 . . TRBV3-1/TRBV3-2 TGTGCCAGCAGCCAAGGAATAGGAGCTGAAGCTTTCTTT CASSQGIGAEAFF
TRBJ1-1 TRBD1 few TRBV18 TGTGCCAGCTCACCACGACAGGGGGGGTACACTGAAGCTTTCTTT CASSPRQGGYTEAFF
TRBJ1-3 TRBD1 . TRBV18 TGTGCCAGCTCACCACTTCGACAGGGGGCTGGAAACACCATATATTTT CASSPLRQGAGNTIYF
TRBJ2-3 TRBD2 . TRBV9 TGTGCCAGCAGCGTCGGGACTAGCGGCTACACAGATACGCAGTATTTT CASSVGTSGYTDTQYF
TRBJ2-1 TRBD2 . TRBV9 TGTGCCAGCAGCGTAACTAGCGGAGGTTACAATGAGCAGTTCTTC CASSVTSGGYNEQFF
TRBJ1-6 . . TRBV7-9 TGTGCCAGCAGTCCCACGGAGACCAATTCACCCCTCCACTTT CASSPTETNSPLHF
TRBJ1-2 TRBD1 . TRBV5-8 TGTGCCAGCAGCCCAGGGGGCCACTATGGCTACACCTTC CASSPGGHYGYTF
TRBJ2-3 TRBD2 . TRBV4-2 TGTGCCAGCAGCCAAGGGTCCGGTCTAGCGGGGGGGGGAGGTAGCACAGATACGCAGTATTTT CASSQGSGLAGGGGSTDTQYF
TRBJ1-4 . . TRBV2 TGTGCCAGCTCAGGTCGGGCGGGAGCAACTAATGAAAAACTGTTTTTT CASSGRAGATNEKLFF
TRBJ2-2 TRBD1 . TRBV28 TGTGCCAGCAGTTGGGGGACAGGGGTAATCCGGGAGCTGTTTTTT CASSWGTGVIRELFF
TRBJ2-7 TRBD1 . TRBV10-3 TGTGCCATCAGTGAGACAGGGGGTAATTACGAGCAGTACTTC CAISETGGNYEQYF
TRBJ1-2 . few TRBV5-1 TGCGCCAGCAGCTTAACGGCCGGGATATATGGCTACACCTTC CASSLTAGIYGYTF
TRBJ2-3 TRBD2 . TRBV4-1 TGCGCCAGCAGTCCCGGGACTAGACCATCCACAGATACGCAGTATTTT CASSPGTRPSTDTQYF
TRBJ1-5 . once TRBV2 TGTGCCAGCAGTCCCCAGGGCGGCCAGCCCCAGCATTTT CASSPQGGQPQHF
TRBJ2-1 . . TRBV2 TGTGCCAGCAGCCGGATAGCGGAGGTATTGAATGAGCAGTTCTTC CASSRIAEVLNEQFF
TRBJ2-1 . . TRBV19 TGTGCCAGTAGTATAGAGGCTTCCTACAATGAGCAGTTCTTC CASSIEASYNEQFF
TRBJ2-7 TRBD2 . TRBV3-1/TRBV3-2 TGTGCCAGCAGCCAAGTCGGTAGCGGGGGGCCTCTCGAGCAGTACTTC CASSQVGSGGPLEQYF
TRBJ1-6 TRBD1 once TRBV19 TGTGCCAGTAGTCACACAGGGGCAGTGAATTCACCCCTCCACTTT CASSHTGAVNSPLHF
TRBJ2-7 . . TRBV27 TGTGCCAGCAGTTTATCGAGAAAACCCTCCTACGAGCAGTACTTC CASSLSRKPSYEQYF
TRBJ1-5 . . TRBV2 TGTGCCAGCAGTGCGGAGGTGAGCAATCAGCCCCAGCATTTT CASSAEVSNQPQHF
TRBJ2-1 . few TRBV19 TGTGCCAGTAGTATGAAGCGGTTCTATCTTGGTGAGCAGTTCTTC CASSMKRFYLGEQFF
TRBJ1-4 . . TRBV2 TGTGCCAGCAGTGGGCAGGGTTTGGCTAATGAAAAACTGTTTTTT CASSGQGLANEKLFF